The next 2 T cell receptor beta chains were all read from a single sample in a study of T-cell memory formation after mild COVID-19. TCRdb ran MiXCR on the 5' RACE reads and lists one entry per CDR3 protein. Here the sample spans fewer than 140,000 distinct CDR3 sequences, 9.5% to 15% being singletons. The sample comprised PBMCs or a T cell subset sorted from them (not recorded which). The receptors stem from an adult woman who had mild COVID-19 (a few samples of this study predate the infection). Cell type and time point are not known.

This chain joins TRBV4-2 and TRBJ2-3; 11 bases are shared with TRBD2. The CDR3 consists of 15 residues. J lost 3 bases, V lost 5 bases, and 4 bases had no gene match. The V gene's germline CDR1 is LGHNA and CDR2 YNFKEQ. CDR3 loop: CASSGLAGGTDTQYF. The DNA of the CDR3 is TGTGCCAGCAGCGGGCTAGCGGGAGGAACAGATACGCAGTATTTT.

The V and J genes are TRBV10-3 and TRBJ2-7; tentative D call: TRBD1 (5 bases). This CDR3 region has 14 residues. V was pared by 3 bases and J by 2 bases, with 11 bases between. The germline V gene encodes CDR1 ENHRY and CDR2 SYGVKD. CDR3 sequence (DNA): TGTGCCATCAGTGATTACAGGAGCACCTACGAGCAGTACTTC. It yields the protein CAISDYRSTYEQYF.